These 10 T cell receptor beta chains were all obtained from the same sample, sequenced in a study of blood T cells in healthy people across ages. Alongside a J-beta primer mix, a sample-barcoded 5' primer served in a second PCR lasting roughly 6 to 11 cycles. TCRdb independently ran MiXCR on the 5' RACE reads; one entry per CDR3 protein. Here the sample spans around 1,800,000 distinct CDR3 sequences, roughly two fifths being singletons. Sequenced sample: blood. Receptor source: a human donor in good health.

The chain recombines TRBV4-1 with TRBJ2-1; D not resolved. The J call is uncertain, as TRBJ2-7 better fits the DNA end. The germline V gene has CDR1 MGHRA and CDR2 YSYEKL. This CDR3 has 15 amino acids. The CDR3 sequence is CASSQDSRPYNEQYF. CDR3 sequence (DNA): TGCGCCAGCAGCCAAGACAGTCGCCCCTACAATGAGCAGTACTTC.

J is TRBJ2-3 and V is TRBV6-1; 9 positions match TRBD2. The CDR3 is 15 amino acids. Germline lookup yields CDR1 MNHNS and CDR2 SASEGT. J was trimmed by 1 base and V by 8 bases; bases with no gene match: 7. In DNA form, the CDR3 reads TGTGCCAGCTCAAGGACTAGCGCAGGCACAGATACGCAGTATTTT. The encoded protein is CASSRTSAGTDTQYF.

Here the CDR3 DNA reads TGTGCCACCAGCCTAGCGGGGAGGGTACATGAGCAGTTCTTC. This sequence encodes CATSLAGRVHEQFF. The V and J genes are TRBV24-1 and TRBJ2-1; 9 bases align to TRBD2. Trimming at V came to 7 bases and at J to 8 bases, leaving 8 bases not matched to a gene. The germline V gene has CDR1 KGHDR and CDR2 SFDVKD. The CDR3 extends over 14 amino acids.

This sequence joins TRBV29-1 and TRBJ2-5, with D tentatively TRBD1 or TRBD2 (5 bases each). The DNA end is more similar to TRBJ2-7, so the J call may be wrong. CDR3 length: 13 amino acids. Germline CDR1 reads SQVTM; CDR2 reads ANQGSEA. CDR3 coding DNA: TGCAGCGCCGGGGTAGGGACCCTCAACGAGCAGTACTTC. Translated, it gives CSAGVGTLNEQYF.

This clonotype was recorded a few times. This chain connects TRBV29-1 to TRBJ1-4; D is unresolved. CDR3 size: 14 residues. Germline V gene sequence: CDR1 SQVTM, CDR2 ANQGSEA. V was shortened by 7 bases and J by 0 bases, with 12 bases between the two germline ends. The CDR3 spells CSAREGATNEKLFF. In nucleotides, the CDR3 is TGCAGCGCTCGGGAGGGAGCAACTAATGAAAAACTGTTTTTT.

This clonotype was counted only a few times. This chain uses TRBV6-5 with TRBJ2-6; D remains ambiguous. The CDR3 loop spans 14 amino acids. Trimming pared 7 bases from V and 0 bases from J, leaving 7 bases between. Germline assignment: CDR1 MNHEY and CDR2 SVGAGI. The CDR3 protein is CASMSNSGANVLTF. Here the CDR3 DNA reads TGTGCCAGCATGTCGAACTCTGGGGCCAACGTCCTGACTTTC.

This clonotype showed up just once. J is TRBJ2-1 and V is TRBV9; no reliable D call. CDR1 and CDR2 (germline): SGDLS, YYNGEE. Deletions cut 2 bases from V and 2 bases from J, with 11 bases between. The length of the CDR3 is 15 residues. The CDR3, as DNA: TGTGCCAGCAGCGTCGGTAACCCAACCTACAATGAGCAGTTCTTC. The encoded protein is CASSVGNPTYNEQFF.

Worth noting for this clonotype: Possible read error: a much larger clone is one base away. The chain combines TRBV10-3 with TRBJ2-1; TRBD1 matches 8 bases. Germline assignment: CDR1 ENHRY and CDR2 SYGVKD. CDR3 length: 15 amino acids. The CDR3 DNA reads as TGTGCCATCAGCTCTACAGGGGGTATATACAATGAGCAGTGCTTC. This encodes CAISSTGGIYNEQCF.

This clonotype has a handful of counts. The CDR3 sequence is CASSYGEPAAQETQYF. Written as DNA, the CDR3 is TGTGCCAGCAGTTACGGCGAGCCAGCGGCCCAAGAGACCCAGTACTTC. V usage is TRBV6-5 and J usage is TRBJ2-5; D perhaps matches TRBD2 (5 bases). The CDR3 extends over 16 amino acids. Deletions cut 2 bases from V and 1 base from J, with 14 bases between. The germline CDR1 and CDR2 sequences are MNHEY and SVGAGI.

The chain uses TRBV9 and TRBJ2-1; TRBD1 is a possible D gene (6 bases). The germline V and J ends were trimmed by 1 base and 1 base, with 9 bases remaining between them. Per germline, CDR1 SGDLS and CDR2 YYNGEE. The CDR3 is 15 residues long. The CDR3 DNA sequence: TGTGCCAGCAGCGTAATCCAGGGGTCCTACAATGAGCAGTTCTTC. Its protein product is CASSVIQGSYNEQFF.